This record covers a single TCR beta chain. This sample is part of a study of sequential checkpoint blockade in melanoma. As for the study in general: Arm A got nivolumab then ipilimumab; arm B the reverse, 1:1. After both sequences, patients received maintenance nivolumab.

Sequencing was performed with immunoSEQ multiplex PCR; in TCRdb, only in-frame clones are kept and a portion is missing. In the table there are fewer than 30,000 clones, 70% to 80% of which are singletons. Noted treatment: randomized to nivolumab then ipilimumab (arm A) or the reverse (arm B). No patient had prior DNA-damaging chemotherapy. Live CD3+CD8+ CD19− CD56− cells were sorted from PBMCs. The V gene lost 3 bases and the J gene lost 7 bases, with 8 bases spanning the gap. This CDR3 comprises 12 residues. Germline values: CDR1 SGHNT, CDR2 YYREEE (reference sequence). The sequence was obtained from a human donor with melanoma. This chain connects TRBV5-4 to TRBJ2-1, with D uncertain. This sample comprised CD8+ T cells sorted from blood (inferred from file names), obtained from a patient given nivolumab and ipilimumab in sequence. CDR3 DNA: TGTGCCAGCAGCTCGGTCCTTAATGAGCAGTTCTTC. It specifies CASSSVLNEQFF.